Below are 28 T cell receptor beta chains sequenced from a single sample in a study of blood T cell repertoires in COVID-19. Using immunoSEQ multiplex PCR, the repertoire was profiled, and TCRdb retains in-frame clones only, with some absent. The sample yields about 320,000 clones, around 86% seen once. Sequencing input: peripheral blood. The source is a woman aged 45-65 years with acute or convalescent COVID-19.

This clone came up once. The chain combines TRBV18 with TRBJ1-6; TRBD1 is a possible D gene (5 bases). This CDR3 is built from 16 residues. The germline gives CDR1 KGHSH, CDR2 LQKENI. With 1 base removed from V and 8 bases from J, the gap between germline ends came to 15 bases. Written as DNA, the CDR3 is TGTGCCAGCTCACCACGGATGGGGCGCCTTGATTCACCCCTCCACTTT. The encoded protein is CASSPRMGRLDSPLHF.

This chain's CDR3 is CSVARGYTF. CDR3 nucleotide sequence: TGCAGCGTTGCGCGAGGCTACACCTTC. This sequence joins TRBV29-1 and TRBJ1-2, with D unclear. Germline lookup yields CDR1 SQVTM and CDR2 ANQGSEA. The V end was cut by 4 bases, the J end by 8 bases, with 5 bases between. This CDR3 contains 9 residues.

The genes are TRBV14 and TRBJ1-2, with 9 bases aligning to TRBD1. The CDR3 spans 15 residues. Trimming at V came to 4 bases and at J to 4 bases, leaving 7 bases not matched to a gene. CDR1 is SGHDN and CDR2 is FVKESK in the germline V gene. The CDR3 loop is CASSLWTGAFYGYTF. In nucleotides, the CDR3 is TGTGCCAGCAGCCTGTGGACAGGGGCCTTCTATGGCTACACCTTC.

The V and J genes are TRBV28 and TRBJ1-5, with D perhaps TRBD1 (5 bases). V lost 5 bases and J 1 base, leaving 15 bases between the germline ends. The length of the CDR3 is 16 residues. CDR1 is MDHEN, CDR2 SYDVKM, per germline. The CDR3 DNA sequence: TGTGCCAGCAGTAACAACCGGGACTTCAGCAATCAGCCCCAGCATTTT. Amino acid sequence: CASSNNRDFSNQPQHF.

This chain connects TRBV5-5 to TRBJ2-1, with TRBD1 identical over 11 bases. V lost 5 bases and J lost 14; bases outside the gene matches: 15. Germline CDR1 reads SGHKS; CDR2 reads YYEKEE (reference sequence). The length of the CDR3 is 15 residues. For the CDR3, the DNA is TGTGCCAGCAGTTTGTCCGGGACAGGGGGGGCTAGCGAGTTCTTC. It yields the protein CASSLSGTGGASEFF. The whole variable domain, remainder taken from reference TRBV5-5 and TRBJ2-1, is DAGVTQSPTHLIKTRGQQVTLRCSPISGHKSVSWYQQVLGQGPQFIFQYYEKEERGRGNFPDRFSARQFPNYSSELNVNALLLGDSALYLCASSLSGTGGASEFFGPGTRLTVL.

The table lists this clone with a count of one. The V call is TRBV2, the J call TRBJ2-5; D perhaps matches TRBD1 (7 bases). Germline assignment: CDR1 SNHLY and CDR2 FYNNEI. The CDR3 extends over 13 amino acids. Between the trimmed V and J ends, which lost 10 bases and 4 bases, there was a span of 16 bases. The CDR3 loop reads CATLTGEVETQYF. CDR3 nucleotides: TGTGCCACCTTAACAGGGGAGGTAGAGACCCAGTACTTC. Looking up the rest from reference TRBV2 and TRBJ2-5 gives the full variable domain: EPEVTQTPSHQVTQMGQEVILRCVPISNHLYFYWYRQILGQKVEFLVSFYNNEISEKSEIFDDQFSVERPDGSNFTLKIRSTKLEDSAMYFCATLTGEVETQYFGPGTRLLVL.

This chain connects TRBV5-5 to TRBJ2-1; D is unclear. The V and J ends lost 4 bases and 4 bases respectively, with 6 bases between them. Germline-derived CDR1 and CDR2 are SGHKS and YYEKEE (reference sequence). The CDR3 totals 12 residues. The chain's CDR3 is CASSLLYNEQFF. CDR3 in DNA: TGTGCCAGCAGCCTACTTTACAATGAGCAGTTCTTC.

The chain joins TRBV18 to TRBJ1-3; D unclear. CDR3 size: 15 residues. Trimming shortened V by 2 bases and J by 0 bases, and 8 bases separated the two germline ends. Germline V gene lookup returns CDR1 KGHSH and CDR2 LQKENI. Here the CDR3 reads CASSPSRLSGNTIYF. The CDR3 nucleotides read TGTGCCAGCTCACCATCTAGGCTCTCTGGAAACACCATATATTTT.

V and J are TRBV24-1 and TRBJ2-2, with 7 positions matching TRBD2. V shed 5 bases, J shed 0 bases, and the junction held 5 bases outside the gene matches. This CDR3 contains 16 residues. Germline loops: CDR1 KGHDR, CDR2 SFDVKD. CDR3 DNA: TGTGCCACCAGTGGCCTAGCGGCCGCGAACACCGGGGAGCTGTTTTTT. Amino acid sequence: CATSGLAAANTGELFF.

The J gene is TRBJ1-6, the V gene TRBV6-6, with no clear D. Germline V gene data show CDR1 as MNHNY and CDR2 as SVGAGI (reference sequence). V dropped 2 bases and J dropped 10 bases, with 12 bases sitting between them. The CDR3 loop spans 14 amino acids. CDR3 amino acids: CASSYERVWSPLHF. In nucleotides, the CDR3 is TGTGCCAGCAGTTACGAGAGGGTTTGGTCACCCCTCCACTTT.

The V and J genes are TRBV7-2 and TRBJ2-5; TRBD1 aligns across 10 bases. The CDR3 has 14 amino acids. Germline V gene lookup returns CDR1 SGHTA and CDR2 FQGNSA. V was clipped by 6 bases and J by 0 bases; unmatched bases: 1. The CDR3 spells CASRDRGYQETQYF. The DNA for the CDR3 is TGTGCCAGCAGGGACAGGGGGTACCAAGAGACCCAGTACTTC.

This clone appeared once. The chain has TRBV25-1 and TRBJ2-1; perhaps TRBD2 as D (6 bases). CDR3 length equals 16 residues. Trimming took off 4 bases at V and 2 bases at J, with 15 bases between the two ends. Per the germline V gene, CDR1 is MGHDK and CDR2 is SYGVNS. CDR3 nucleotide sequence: TGTGCCAGCAGTGCGCTCGGGACTCCTGCCTACAATGAGCAGTTCTTC. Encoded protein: CASSALGTPAYNEQFF.

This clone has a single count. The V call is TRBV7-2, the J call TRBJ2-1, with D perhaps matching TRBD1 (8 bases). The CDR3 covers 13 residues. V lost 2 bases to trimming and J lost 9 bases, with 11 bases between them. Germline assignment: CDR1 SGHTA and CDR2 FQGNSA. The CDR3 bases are TGTGCCAGCAGCTTAAACAGGGGGGGTGAGCAGTTCTTC. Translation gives CASSLNRGGEQFF.

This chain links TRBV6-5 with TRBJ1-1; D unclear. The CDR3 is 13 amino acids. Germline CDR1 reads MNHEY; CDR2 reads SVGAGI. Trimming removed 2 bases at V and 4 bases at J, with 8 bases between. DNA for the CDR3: TGTGCCAGCAGTTACGACGGGTCCACTGAAGCTTTCTTT. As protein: CASSYDGSTEAFF.

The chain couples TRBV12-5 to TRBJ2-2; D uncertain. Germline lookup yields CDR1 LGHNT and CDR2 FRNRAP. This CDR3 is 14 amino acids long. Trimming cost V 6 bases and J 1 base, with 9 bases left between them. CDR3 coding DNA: TGTGCTAGTGGAAAGACTGAGAACACCGGGGAGCTGTTTTTT. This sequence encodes CASGKTENTGELFF.

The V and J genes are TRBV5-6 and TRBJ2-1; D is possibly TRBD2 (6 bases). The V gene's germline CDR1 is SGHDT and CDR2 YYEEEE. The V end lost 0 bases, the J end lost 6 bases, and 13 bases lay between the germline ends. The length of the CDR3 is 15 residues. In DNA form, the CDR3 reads TGTGCCAGCAGCTTGGGGAGCGGGTGGGGCAATGAGCAGTTCTTC. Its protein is CASSLGSGWGNEQFF. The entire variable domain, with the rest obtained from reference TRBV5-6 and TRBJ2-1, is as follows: DAGVTQSPTHLIKTRGQQVTLRCSPKSGHDTVSWYQQALGQGPQFIFQYYEEEERQRGNFPDRFSGHQFPNYSSELNVNALLLGDSALYLCASSLGSGWGNEQFFGPGTRLTVL.

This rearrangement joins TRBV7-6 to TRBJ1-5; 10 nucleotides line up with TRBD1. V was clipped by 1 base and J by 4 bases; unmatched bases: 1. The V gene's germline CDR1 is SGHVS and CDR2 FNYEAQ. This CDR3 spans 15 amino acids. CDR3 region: CASSLGDRGNQPQHF. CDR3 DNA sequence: TGTGCCAGCAGCTTAGGGGACAGGGGTAATCAGCCCCAGCATTTT.

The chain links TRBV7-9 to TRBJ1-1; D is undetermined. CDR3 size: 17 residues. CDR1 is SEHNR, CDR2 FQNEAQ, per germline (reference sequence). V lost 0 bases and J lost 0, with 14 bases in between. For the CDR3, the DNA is TGTGCCAGCAGCTTAGCAAGACGCGACGGGGTGAACACTGAAGCTTTCTTT. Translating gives CASSLARRDGVNTEAFF.

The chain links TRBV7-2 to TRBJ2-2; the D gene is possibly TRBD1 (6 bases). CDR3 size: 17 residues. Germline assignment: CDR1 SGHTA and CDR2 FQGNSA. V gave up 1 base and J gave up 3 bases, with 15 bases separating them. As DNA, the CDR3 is TGTGCCAGCAGCTTAGAACGGGCCGCAGGGGACACCGGGGAGCTGTTTTTT. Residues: CASSLERAAGDTGELFF. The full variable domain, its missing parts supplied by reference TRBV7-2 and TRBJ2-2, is GAGVSQSPSNKVTEKGKDVELRCDPISGHTALYWYRQSLGQGLEFLIYFQGNSAPDKSGLPSDRFSAERTGGSVSTLTIQRTQQEDSAVYLCASSLERAAGDTGELFFGEGSRLTVL.

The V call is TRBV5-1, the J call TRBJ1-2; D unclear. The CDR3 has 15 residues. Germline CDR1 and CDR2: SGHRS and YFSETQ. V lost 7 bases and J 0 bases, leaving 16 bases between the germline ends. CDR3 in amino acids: CASRPGDTANYGYTF. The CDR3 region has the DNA TGCGCCAGCCGACCCGGCGACACCGCTAACTATGGCTACACCTTC.

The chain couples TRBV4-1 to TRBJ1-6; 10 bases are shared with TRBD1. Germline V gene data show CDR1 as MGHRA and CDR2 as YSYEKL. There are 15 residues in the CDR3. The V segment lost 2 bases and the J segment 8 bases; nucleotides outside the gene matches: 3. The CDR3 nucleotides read TGCGCCAGCAGCCAATGGGACAGGGGTGATTCACCCCTCCACTTT. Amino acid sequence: CASSQWDRGDSPLHF.

CDR3 coding DNA: TGTGCCAGCAGCGTAGACGGTAATGAAAAACTGTTTTTT. Amino acids: CASSVDGNEKLFF. The V gene is TRBV9, the J gene TRBJ1-4; no definite D call. The germline gives CDR1 SGDLS, CDR2 YYNGEE. Deletions cut 0 bases from V and 4 bases from J, with 4 bases between. The CDR3 is 13 amino acids.

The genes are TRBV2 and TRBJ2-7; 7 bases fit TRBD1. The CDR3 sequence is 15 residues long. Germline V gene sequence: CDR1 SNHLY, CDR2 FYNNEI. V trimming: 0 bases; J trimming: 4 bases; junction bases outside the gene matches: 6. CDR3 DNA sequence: TGTGCCAGCAGTGAAGCGGCTACAGGGGCGTACGAGCAGTACTTC. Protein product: CASSEAATGAYEQYF.

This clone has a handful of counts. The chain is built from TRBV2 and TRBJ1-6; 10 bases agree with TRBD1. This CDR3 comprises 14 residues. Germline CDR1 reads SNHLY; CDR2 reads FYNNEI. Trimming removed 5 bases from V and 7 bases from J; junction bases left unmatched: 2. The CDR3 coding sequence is TGTGCCAGCAGTCGGACAGGGGGGAATTCACCCCTCCACTTT. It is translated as CASSRTGGNSPLHF.

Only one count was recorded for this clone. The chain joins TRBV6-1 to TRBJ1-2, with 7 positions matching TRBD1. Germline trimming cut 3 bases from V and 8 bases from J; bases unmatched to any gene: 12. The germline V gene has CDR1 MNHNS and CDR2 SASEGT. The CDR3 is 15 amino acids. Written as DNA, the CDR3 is TGTGCCAGCAGTGACGACAGGGCGGGTTCCGGCGGCTACACCTTC. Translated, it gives CASSDDRAGSGGYTF.

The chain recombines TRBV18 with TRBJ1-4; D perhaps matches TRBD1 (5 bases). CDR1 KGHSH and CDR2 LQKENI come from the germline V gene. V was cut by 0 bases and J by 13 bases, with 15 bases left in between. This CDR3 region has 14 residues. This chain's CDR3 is CASSPPGFTGLLFF. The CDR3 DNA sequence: TGTGCCAGCTCACCACCGGGGTTTACGGGACTACTGTTTTTT. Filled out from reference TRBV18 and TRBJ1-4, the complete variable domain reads NAGVMQNPRHLVRRRGQEARLRCSPMKGHSHVYWYRQLPEEGLKFMVYLQKENIIDESGMPKERFSAEFPKEGPSILRIQQVVRGDSAAYFCASSPPGFTGLLFFGSGTQLSVL.

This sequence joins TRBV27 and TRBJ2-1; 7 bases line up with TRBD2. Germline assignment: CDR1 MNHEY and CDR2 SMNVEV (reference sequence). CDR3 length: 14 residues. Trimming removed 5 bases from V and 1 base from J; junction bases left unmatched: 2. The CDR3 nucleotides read TGTGCCAGCAGTGTTAGCGGGTCCTACAATGAGCAGTTCTTC. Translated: CASSVSGSYNEQFF.

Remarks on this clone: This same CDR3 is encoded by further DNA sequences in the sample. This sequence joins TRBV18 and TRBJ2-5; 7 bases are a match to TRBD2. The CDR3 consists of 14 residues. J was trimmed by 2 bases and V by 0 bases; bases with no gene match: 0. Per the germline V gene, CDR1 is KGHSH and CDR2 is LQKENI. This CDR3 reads CASSPPSGQETQYF. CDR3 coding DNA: TGTGCCAGCTCACCACCTAGCGGGCAAGAGACCCAGTACTTC.